These 24 T cell receptor beta chains were sequenced from one sample in a study of identical twins. TCRdb itself ran the 5' RACE reads through MiXCR, one entry per CDR3 protein. The sample comprises around 250,000 distinct CDR3 sequences, about 12% of which are singletons, and about 3.9% rests with the top ten. These sequences were also reported in another study, on yellow fever vaccine responses in identical twins.

What was sequenced was memory (CD45RO+) T cells sorted from blood. These receptors were obtained from a young woman in good health.

At least ten counts were recorded for this clonotype. This chain links TRBV6-1 with TRBJ1-4, with D hard to call. CDR1 MNHNS and CDR2 SASEGT come from the germline V gene. This CDR3 region has 16 residues. The V and J ends lost 6 bases and 8 bases respectively, with 22 bases between them. CDR3 nucleotide sequence: TGTGCCAGCAGAGACAACGCGGGGATTTTAGGGGAAAAACTGTTTTTT. Translated, it gives CASRDNAGILGEKLFF.

This chain connects TRBV30 to TRBJ2-5, with D uncertain. Trimming left V 1 base short and J 2 bases short, with 5 bases between. In germline, CDR1 is GTSNPN, CDR2 SVGIG (reference sequence). There are 12 residues in the CDR3. CDR3 sequence reads: CAWSASQETQYF. The CDR3 coding sequence is TGTGCCTGGAGTGCCTCGCAAGAGACCCAGTACTTC.

This clonotype was recorded at least ten times. This rearrangement joins TRBV12-3 or TRBV12-4 to TRBJ2-2; either TRBD1 or TRBD2 may fit D (5 bases each). V was shortened by 4 bases and J by 4 bases, with 19 bases between the two germline ends. There are 17 residues in the CDR3. The CDR3 sequence is CASSSWTGLGVTGELFF. CDR3 bases: TGTGCCAGCAGTTCGTGGACGGGGCTTGGAGTCACCGGGGAGCTGTTTTTT.

The chain couples TRBV4-2 to TRBJ1-1; tentatively, D is TRBD1 (6 bases). This CDR3 has 13 residues. Between the trimmed V and J ends, which lost 7 bases and 4 bases, there was a span of 13 bases. Germline V CDR1 and CDR2: LGHNA, YNFKEQ. The CDR3 DNA reads TGTGCCAGCACCACGGGAGGGGGCACTGAAGCTTTCTTT. It codes for CASTTGGGTEAFF.

In this sample, this clonotype turned up many times. The chain combines TRBV20-1 with TRBJ2-7; 9 nucleotides match TRBD2. The V gene's germline CDR1 is DFQATT and CDR2 SNEGSKA (reference sequence). V shed 5 bases and J 0 bases; nucleotides not matched to a gene: 5. The CDR3 has 14 amino acids. The CDR3 loop reads CSAFSGSVSYEQYF. CDR3 nucleotide sequence: TGCAGTGCTTTTAGCGGGAGTGTCTCCTACGAGCAGTACTTC.

This clonotype has only a few counts. V is TRBV20-1 and J is TRBJ1-4; maybe TRBD1 (6 bases). CDR1 and CDR2 (germline): DFQATT, SNEGSKA (reference sequence). This CDR3 is 15 amino acids long. Trimming shortened V by 6 bases and J by 7 bases, and 21 bases separated the two germline ends. This chain's CDR3 is CSAPTSGTLSEKLFF. The CDR3 nucleotides read TGCAGTGCCCCGACCTCCGGGACATTAAGTGAAAAACTGTTTTTT.

This clonotype appeared many times. The chain carries TRBV3-1 and TRBJ2-3; 14 bases map to TRBD2. V shed 1 base, J shed 4 bases, and the junction held 7 bases outside the gene matches. CDR1 LGHDT and CDR2 YNNKEL come from the germline V gene (reference sequence). The CDR3 has 18 amino acids. The CDR3 DNA follows: TGTGCCAGCAGCCAAGCCCCTGGGACTAGCGGGAGTTCAGATACGCAGTATTTT. Translating it yields CASSQAPGTSGSSDTQYF.

This chain connects TRBV7-8 to TRBJ1-5, with D perhaps TRBD1 (5 bases). The germline V gene encodes CDR1 SGHVS and CDR2 FQNEAQ. The germline V and J ends were trimmed by 4 bases and 6 bases, with 10 bases remaining between them. This CDR3 is 13 amino acids long. CDR3 residues: CASSSQGFQPQHF. DNA of the CDR3: TGTGCCAGCAGCTCCCAGGGATTTCAGCCCCAGCATTTT.

The chain couples TRBV6-5 to TRBJ1-5, with no clear D. Germline-derived CDR1 and CDR2 are MNHEY and SVGAGI. The length of the CDR3 is 13 residues. V lost 4 bases to trimming and J lost 2 bases, with 6 bases between them. CDR3 region: CASSLNGNQPQHF. In DNA form, the CDR3 reads TGTGCCAGCAGTTTAAACGGCAATCAGCCCCAGCATTTT.

At least ten counts were recorded for this clonotype. This chain connects TRBV7-9 to TRBJ2-5; D might be TRBD2 (6 bases). Trimming cost V 2 bases and J 5 bases, with 12 bases left between them. The CDR3 extends over 14 amino acids. Germline loops: CDR1 SEHNR, CDR2 FQNEAQ (reference sequence). The CDR3 is CASSLNTGEETQYF. CDR3 sequence (DNA): TGTGCCAGCAGCTTAAATACGGGGGAGGAGACCCAGTACTTC.

Regarding this clonotype: A much bigger clone sits one base away, suggesting this may be a read error. The CDR3 does not close with the conserved phenylalanine or tryptophan, likely indicating a read error. This chain uses TRBV29-1 with TRBJ2-7; a weak D match, TRBD1 (5 bases). The CDR3 sequence is 12 residues long. The germline CDR1 and CDR2 sequences are SQVTM and ANQGSEA. Deletions cut 5 bases from V and 3 bases from J, with 11 bases between. The CDR3 loop reads CSVHDDSYEQYL. In nucleotides, the CDR3 is TGCAGCGTTCACGATGACAGCTACGAGCAGTACCTC.

This clonotype was counted many times. This chain joins TRBV5-1 and TRBJ2-7; TRBD1 agrees at 7 bases. Germline V gene sequence: CDR1 SGHRS, CDR2 YFSETQ. This CDR3 has 13 residues. J lost 5 bases, V lost 4 bases, and 6 bases had no gene match. CDR3 sequence (DNA): TGCGCCAGCAGCCCCACAGGGGACCACGAGCAGTACTTC. It encodes CASSPTGDHEQYF.

This clonotype was seen a handful of times. The chain combines TRBV4-3 with TRBJ2-1; D uncertain. V was trimmed by 0 bases and J by 0 bases, leaving 12 bases between them. Germline V gives CDR1 LGHNA, CDR2 YSLEER. CDR3 size: 17 residues. The CDR3 DNA reads as TGCGCCAGCAGCCAAGATAATATAGCCAGCTCCTACAATGAGCAGTTCTTC. Amino acids: CASSQDNIASSYNEQFF.

The chain employs TRBV11-2 and TRBJ2-2; either TRBD1 or TRBD2 may fit D (5 bases each). In germline, CDR1 is SGHAT, CDR2 FQNNGV. This CDR3 comprises 16 residues. V lost 2 bases to trimming and J lost 1 base, with 11 bases between them. This CDR3 reads CASSLRPGRNTGELFF. DNA of the CDR3: TGTGCCAGCAGCTTACGACCGGGACGGAACACCGGGGAGCTGTTTTTT.

The J gene is TRBJ2-7, the V gene TRBV6-6; D may correspond to TRBD1 or TRBD2 (6 bases each). In germline, CDR1 is MNHNY, CDR2 SVGAGI (reference sequence). V was trimmed by 7 bases and J by 5 bases, leaving 15 bases between them. The CDR3 is 13 residues long. The CDR3 loop reads CASMPGAGHEQYF. The CDR3 DNA reads TGTGCCAGCATGCCGGGGGCGGGCCACGAGCAGTACTTC.

This clonotype has at least ten counts. The CDR3 loop is CASSSKMGGAGEIYGYTF. The DNA of the CDR3 is TGTGCCAGCAGTTCCAAAATGGGTGGGGCAGGGGAGATCTATGGCTACACCTTC. This chain links TRBV28 with TRBJ1-2; D may be TRBD1 (6 bases). CDR1 and CDR2 (germline): MDHEN, SYDVKM. There are 18 residues in the CDR3. The V end was cut by 4 bases, the J end by 4 bases, with 25 bases between.

There are many counts of this clonotype. V is TRBV3-1 and J is TRBJ2-4; D is undetermined. Trimming shortened V by 2 bases and J by 0 bases, and 11 bases separated the two germline ends. This CDR3 is built from 16 residues. Germline lookup yields CDR1 LGHDT and CDR2 YNNKEL (reference sequence). In DNA form, the CDR3 reads TGTGCCAGCAGCCAACTAGGGTCATTAGCCAAAAACATTCAGTACTTC. This encodes CASSQLGSLAKNIQYF.

The chain is built from TRBV12-3 or TRBV12-4 and TRBJ2-1, with TRBD2 identical over 10 bases. The junction had 9 bases not matched to a gene; V was cut back by 6 bases and J by 4 bases. This CDR3 contains 16 residues. CDR3 amino acids: CASSLRGLAKYNEQFF. CDR3 DNA sequence: TGTGCCAGCAGCTTAAGGGGACTAGCGAAATACAATGAGCAGTTCTTC.

The rearrangement links TRBV7-2 to TRBJ2-1; 12 nucleotides line up with TRBD2. V was clipped by 5 bases and J by 4 bases; unmatched bases: 6. CDR1 and CDR2 (germline): SGHTA, FQGNSA. This CDR3 contains 16 residues. CDR3 residues: CASSARLAGEYNEQFF. In nucleotides, the CDR3 is TGTGCCAGCAGCGCCCGACTAGCGGGGGAGTACAATGAGCAGTTCTTC.

This clonotype was found many times. This chain connects TRBV7-2 to TRBJ2-7; TRBD1 is a possible D gene (6 bases). V lost 5 bases to trimming and J lost 4 bases, with 12 bases between them. The CDR3 has 13 residues. Germline V gene sequence: CDR1 SGHTA, CDR2 FQGNSA. CDR3 nucleotide sequence: TGTGCCAGCAGCGCTCGGCAGGGGTACGAGCAGTACTTC. Translated: CASSARQGYEQYF. Together with reference TRBV7-2 and TRBJ2-7, the CDR3 gives the full variable domain: GAGVSQSPSNKVTEKGKDVELRCDPISGHTALYWYRQSLGQGLEFLIYFQGNSAPDKSGLPSDRFSAERTGGSVSTLTIQRTQQEDSAVYLCASSARQGYEQYFGPGTRLTVT.

This clonotype was counted many times. V and J are TRBV5-5 and TRBJ2-5, with 7 bases matching TRBD2. Germline lookup yields CDR1 SGHKS and CDR2 YYEKEE (reference sequence). This CDR3 has 13 residues. The trim removed 0 bases at V and 6 bases at J, leaving 2 bases unmatched. The DNA of the CDR3 is TGTGCCAGCAGCTTGGCGGGAGGAAAGACCCAGTACTTC. This translates into CASSLAGGKTQYF.

This clonotype was detected only a few times. The chain couples TRBV2 to TRBJ2-1, with a possible D match to TRBD2 (5 bases). CDR3 size: 14 residues. Trimming stripped 4 bases from V and 4 bases from J, with 11 bases between. The germline CDR1 and CDR2 sequences are SNHLY and FYNNEI. CDR3 amino acids: CASSVGIAYNEQFF. The CDR3 bases are TGTGCCAGCAGTGTCGGGATAGCATACAATGAGCAGTTCTTC.

This clonotype was seen only a few times. This chain links TRBV6-1 with TRBJ2-7; D unresolved. Germline V gene data show CDR1 as MNHNS and CDR2 as SASEGT. The V and J ends lost 6 bases and 0 bases respectively, with 12 bases between them. There are 14 residues in the CDR3. The CDR3 spells CASSPGLSSYEQYF. CDR3 bases: TGTGCCAGCAGCCCGGGCCTTAGCTCCTACGAGCAGTACTTC.

The V gene is TRBV6-2 or TRBV6-3, the J gene TRBJ2-1; 11 positions match TRBD2. Germline CDR1 reads MNHEY; CDR2 reads SVGEGT. Losses at the gene ends were 2 bases for V and 6 bases for J; bases not matched to a gene: 6. The CDR3 is made up of 16 amino acids. The CDR3, as DNA: TGTGCCAGCAGTTACGGGGTAGCGGGAGGGCCCAATGAGCAGTTCTTC. Translating it yields CASSYGVAGGPNEQFF.